These T cell receptor beta chains were read from a single sample in a study of OX40 agonist ivuxolimab in advanced cancers. Here immunoSEQ multiplex PCR was the method, and the copy in TCRdb shows in-frame clones only, minus some. The data contain tens of thousands of clones, less than 95% of them seen just once; the ten biggest clones take up less than 0.35%. The source material was CD4+ or CD8+ T cells sorted from blood, sampled in a trial of the OX40 agonist ivuxolimab. These receptors all come from an adult with an advanced solid tumor such as melanoma, head and neck, liver or kidney cancer. Each CDR3 is given with its conserved first and last residue. The D gene is left open where the match is weak. Clone size is given for some rows only: seen once, a few or many times, or a class if the clone is expanded.

-	TRBD1	TRBV7-8	TRBJ1-4	CASSTRTGFEKLFF	TGTGCCAGCAGCACACGGACAGGGTTCGAAAAACTGTTTTTT
-	-	TRBV5-1	TRBJ1-4	CASSLASPRGEKLFF	TGCGCCAGCAGCTTGGCCTCTCCCAGAGGTGAAAAACTGTTTTTT
-	-	TRBV15	TRBJ1-4	CATSRDLVHRDEKLFF	TGTGCCACCAGCAGAGATCTCGTTCACAGGGACGAAAAACTGTTTTTT
-	-	TRBV18	TRBJ1-1	CASSPLMGWSDTEAFF	TGTGCCAGCTCACCACTGATGGGGTGGTCGGACACTGAAGCTTTCTTT
-	-	TRBV25-1	TRBJ2-5	CASSQSNGGETQYF	TGTGCCAGCAGTCAGTCTAACGGCGGCGAGACCCAGTACTTC
-	-	TRBV4-2	TRBJ2-3	CASSQAGGGTDTQYF	TGTGCCAGCAGCCAAGCCGGGGGAGGCACAGATACGCAGTATTTT
-	TRBD1	TRBV27	TRBJ1-3	CASSPQGDGNLGNTIYF	TGTGCCAGCAGTCCCCAGGGGGACGGAAATTTAGGAAACACCATATATTTT
-	-	TRBV7-6	TRBJ1-1	CASSLRGLNTEAFF	TGTGCCAGCAGCTTACGAGGACTGAACACTGAAGCTTTCTTT
few	TRBD1	TRBV2	TRBJ2-2	CASSGQGANTGELFF	TGTGCCAGCAGCGGACAGGGAGCGAACACCGGGGAGCTGTTTTTT
-	-	TRBV27	TRBJ2-7	CASSPFGGDYEQYF	TGTGCCAGCAGCCCCTTTGGCGGGGACTACGAGCAGTACTTC
-	TRBD1	TRBV19	TRBJ2-3	CASRPGIGGSGDTQYF	TGTGCCAGCCGACCCGGAATAGGGGGCTCAGGGGATACGCAGTATTTT
-	TRBD2	TRBV5-1	TRBJ2-1	CASGPPGGNEQFF	TGCGCCAGCGGGCCTCCGGGAGGCAATGAGCAGTTCTTC
-	-	TRBV18	TRBJ1-5	CASSPEGGRDQPQHF	TGTGCCAGCTCACCGGAGGGGGGTAGGGACCAGCCCCAGCATTTT
-	-	TRBV28	TRBJ2-1	CASSLEGEQFF	TGTGCCAGCAGTCTTGAGGGAGAGCAGTTCTTC
-	TRBD1	TRBV18	TRBJ1-5	CASSPVTGGGNQPQHF	TGTGCCAGCTCACCCGTGACAGGGGGCGGCAATCAGCCCCAGCATTTT
-	-	TRBV18	TRBJ2-7	CASSPGYEQYF	TGTGCCAGCTCACCAGGATACGAGCAGTACTTC
-	TRBD1	TRBV13	TRBJ2-7	CASSSLDRDSYEQYF	TGTGCCAGCAGCTCCTTGGACAGGGACTCCTACGAGCAGTACTTC
-	-	TRBV6-6	TRBJ1-5	CASSHSRQDQPQHF	TGTGCCAGCAGTCACAGCCGACAGGATCAGCCCCAGCATTTT
-	-	TRBV10-3	TRBJ1-1	CAIRGGLPGNTEAFF	TGTGCCATCAGGGGGGGACTCCCTGGGAACACTGAAGCTTTCTTT
-	TRBD1	TRBV15	TRBJ2-1	CATSRGQARDRGLHNEQFF	TGTGCCACCAGCAGAGGACAAGCGAGAGACAGGGGGCTCCACAATGAGCAGTTCTTC
-	-	TRBV5-1	TRBJ1-1	CASSSHRQNTEAFF	TGCGCCAGCTCCTCCCACAGACAGAACACTGAAGCTTTCTTT
-	-	TRBV10-3	TRBJ1-1	CAIRAQEREAFF	TGTGCCATCAGGGCCCAGGAAAGGGAAGCTTTCTTT
-	-	TRBV14	TRBJ2-7	CASSQVSYEQYF	TGTGCCAGCAGCCAAGTCTCCTACGAGCAGTACTTC
once	-	TRBV2	TRBJ2-4	CASSDQGAKNIQYF	TGTGCCAGCAGTGACCAGGGAGCCAAAAACATTCAGTACTTC
-	-	TRBV6-4	TRBJ1-2	CASSDSEGRFYGYTF	TGTGCCAGCAGTGACTCGGAGGGCAGGTTCTATGGCTACACCTTC
once	TRBD2	TRBV19	TRBJ2-2	CASSWTSGGPGELFF	TGTGCCAGTAGTTGGACTAGCGGGGGGCCCGGGGAGCTGTTTTTT
-	-	TRBV7-6	TRBJ2-1	CASSLGQGGGWNEQFF	TGTGCCAGCAGCTTAGGTCAGGGGGGAGGTTGGAATGAGCAGTTCTTC
-	TRBD1	TRBV5-1	TRBJ2-3	CASSGSRDRGTDTQYF	TGCGCCAGCAGCGGATCCCGGGACAGGGGCACAGATACGCAGTATTTT
-	-	TRBV18	TRBJ1-1	CASSPTRANTEAFF	TGTGCCAGCTCACCCACCCGGGCGAACACTGAAGCTTTCTTT
-	TRBD1	TRBV30	TRBJ1-4	CAWGRPGTGEEKLFF	TGTGCCTGGGGCCGGCCCGGGACAGGGGAGGAAAAACTGTTTTTT
-	TRBD1	TRBV19	TRBJ2-3	CASSTGQDYVTQYF	TGTGCCAGTAGTACTGGACAGGATTATGTTACGCAGTATTTT
-	TRBD2	TRBV6-5	TRBJ2-4	CASSSPGGLTNIQYF	TGTGCCAGCAGTTCGCCGGGGGGGTTGACAAACATTCAGTACTTC
-	TRBD1	TRBV2	TRBJ2-2	CASMRQGVNTGELFF	TGTGCCAGCATGCGGCAGGGGGTGAACACCGGGGAGCTGTTTTTT
-	-	TRBV6-5	TRBJ1-4	CASSSGFIDEKLFF	TGTGCCAGCAGTTCAGGGTTTATTGATGAAAAACTGTTTTTT
-	TRBD2	TRBV5-1	TRBJ2-3	CASSLVKSGGSTSTDTQYF	TGCGCCAGCAGCTTGGTCAAAAGCGGGGGGTCTACAAGCACAGATACGCAGTATTTT
-	TRBD2	TRBV7-3	TRBJ2-7	CASSLTPSGGKQYF	TGTGCCAGCAGCTTAACACCTAGCGGGGGCAAGCAGTACTTC
-	-	TRBV10-2	TRBJ2-7	CASSDTMGGRQYF	TGCGCCAGCAGTGACACGATGGGGGGGCGGCAGTACTTC
-	-	TRBV5-6	TRBJ1-1	CASSFQTEAFF	TGTGCCAGCAGCTTTCAAACTGAAGCTTTCTTT
-	TRBD2	TRBV4-2	TRBJ2-5	CASSPQSSAGAETQYF	TGTGCCAGCAGCCCACAAAGTTCAGCGGGGGCCGAGACCCAGTACTTC
-	TRBD2	TRBV15	TRBJ2-2	CATSTMTSGGTGELFF	TGTGCCACCAGCACCATGACTAGCGGGGGGACCGGGGAGCTGTTTTTT
few	-	TRBV19	TRBJ1-5	CASTDRGLSNQPQHF	TGTGCCAGTACCGATCGGGGTTTGAGCAATCAGCCCCAGCATTTT
few	-	TRBV7-2	TRBJ1-5	CASSLPGPPNQPQHF	TGTGCCAGCAGCTTACCGGGCCCTCCCAATCAGCCCCAGCATTTT
-	-	TRBV7-9	TRBJ1-6	CASSPQGLGNSPLHF	TGTGCCAGCAGCCCTCAGGGGCTCGGCAATTCACCCCTCCACTTT
-	-	TRBV5-1	TRBJ1-1	CASSSRTPNTEAFF	TGCGCCAGCAGTTCTCGGACACCGAACACTGAAGCTTTCTTT
-	-	TRBV6-5	TRBJ1-5	CASSYGRAGLGQPQHF	TGTGCCAGCAGTTACGGCAGGGCTGGGTTGGGTCAGCCCCAGCATTTT
-	TRBD1	TRBV5-1	TRBJ2-3	CASSSLGQGVYTDTQYF	TGCGCCAGCAGCTCCCTCGGACAGGGGGTTTACACAGATACGCAGTATTTT
-	TRBD1	TRBV7-9	TRBJ1-2	CASSLYGTGWDYGYTF	TGTGCCAGCAGCTTATATGGGACAGGGTGGGACTATGGCTACACCTTC
-	-	TRBV20-1	TRBJ2-7	CSAVRTYEQYF	TGCAGTGCTGTGAGGACCTACGAGCAGTACTTC
-	TRBD2	TRBV10-2	TRBJ2-4	CASSDTRLAGGHVSEYF	TGCGCCAGCAGTGATACGCGTCTAGCGGGGGGGCATGTCTCGGAGTACTTC
-	-	TRBV5-1	TRBJ1-4	CASSSTGINEKLFF	TGCGCCAGCAGCTCGACAGGCATTAATGAAAAACTGTTTTTT
-	TRBD1	TRBV6-1	TRBJ1-2	CASIFTGGSYGYTF	TGTGCCAGCATATTCACAGGGGGAAGCTACGGCTACACCTTC
-	TRBD2	TRBV5-1	TRBJ2-5	CASSWGLAGGHSETQYF	TGCGCCAGCAGCTGGGGACTAGCGGGGGGGCACAGCGAGACCCAGTACTTC
-	-	TRBV7-7	TRBJ2-5	CASSLGGGSMETQYF	TGTGCTAGCAGCTTAGGGGGAGGTAGCATGGAGACCCAGTACTTC
-	-	TRBV4-1	TRBJ2-1	CASSVYNEQFF	TGCGCCAGCAGCGTATACAATGAGCAGTTCTTC
-	TRBD1	TRBV15	TRBJ2-7	CATSHVGTGSSYEQYF	TGTGCCACCAGCCACGTCGGGACAGGGAGCTCCTACGAGCAGTACTTC
-	TRBD1	TRBV6-4	TRBJ2-1	CASSRDSYNEQFF	TGTGCCAGCAGTAGGGACAGCTACAATGAGCAGTTCTTC
-	TRBD1	TRBV19	TRBJ2-5	CASSRSGTGGETQYF	TGTGCCAGTAGTCGCTCCGGGACAGGAGGAGAGACCCAGTACTTC
-	-	TRBV7-2	TRBJ2-3	CASTPRRQSTDTQYF	TGTGCCAGCACCCCCCGTCGACAGAGCACAGATACGCAGTATTTT
-	-	TRBV13	TRBJ2-3	CASSFLGVAGTDTQYF	TGTGCCAGCAGCTTCCTGGGTGTCGCGGGCACAGATACGCAGTATTTT